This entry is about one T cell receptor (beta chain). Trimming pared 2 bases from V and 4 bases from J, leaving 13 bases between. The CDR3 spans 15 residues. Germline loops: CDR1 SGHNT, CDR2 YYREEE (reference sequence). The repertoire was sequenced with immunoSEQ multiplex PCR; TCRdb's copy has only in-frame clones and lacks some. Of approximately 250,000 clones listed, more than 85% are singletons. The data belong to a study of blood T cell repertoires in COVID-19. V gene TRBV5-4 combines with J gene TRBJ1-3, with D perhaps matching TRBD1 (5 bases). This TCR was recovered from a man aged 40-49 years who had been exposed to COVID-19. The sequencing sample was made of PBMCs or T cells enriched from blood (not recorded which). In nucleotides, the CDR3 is TGTGCCAGCAGCTTTGGGGCAGGGTCAGGAAACACCATATATTTT. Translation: CASSFGAGSGNTIYF. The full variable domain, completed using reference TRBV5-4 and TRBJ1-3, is ETGVTQSPTHLIKTRGQQVTLRCSSQSGHNTVSWYQQALGQGPQFIFQYYREEENGRGNFPPRFSGLQFPNYSSELNVNALELDDSALYLCASSFGAGSGNTIYFGEGSWLTVV.